This T cell receptor beta chain was captured in a study of T cells in Graves' hyperthyroidism and ophthalmopathy. Regarding the study as a whole: Most clonotypes expanded in thyroid above 0.001 were likewise present in blood.

Regions amplified from RNA transcripts were the TCR beta CDR3 regions. The study used the HTBI primer set for a first-round RT-PCR of the TCR CDR3. TCRdb ran MiXCR on the multiplex PCR reads and lists one entry per CDR3 protein. The sample includes roughly 420,000 distinct CDR3 sequences, approximately 13% seen only once; the top ten take around 5.3%. This clonotype has ten or more counts. What it binds is not known. 9.5 to 10 ml fresh peripheral blood yielded the PBMCs. The receptor was derived from a young woman with Graves' hyperthyroidism. The specimen was blood.

The CDR3 loop reads CATSRETSGPAQYF. The CDR3 DNA follows: TGTGCCACCAGCAGAGAAACTAGCGGTCCCGCCCAGTACTTC. This chain links TRBV15 with TRBJ2-5; 8 nucleotides agree with TRBD2. V dropped 0 bases and J dropped 9; count of bases not matched to a gene: 6. The germline CDR1 and CDR2 sequences are LNHNV and YYDKDF (reference sequence). There are 14 residues in the CDR3.